This TCR beta chain was observed in a study of radiotherapy plus CTLA-4 blockade in lung cancer. Across the study: Patients showed objective responses in 18% of cases, and disease control was achieved by 31%. Overall study findings and caveats: Expansion in blood of tumor-derived TCR clones was seen after radiotherapy plus ipilimumab.

Data came from immunoSEQ multiplex PCR; TCRdb stores just in-frame clones and leaves some out. The table records roughly 32,000 clones, 65% to 75% of them present only once. Of note for this clone: The antigen is undetermined.

Looked up from germline, CDR1 is SGHRS and CDR2 is YFSETQ. V was trimmed by 4 bases and J by 5 bases, leaving 16 bases between them. This CDR3 contains 14 residues. The V gene is TRBV5-1, the J gene TRBJ2-7, with a weak D call TRBD1 (5 bases). The clonotype originates from a human donor with non-small cell lung cancer who had stable disease on radiotherapy plus ipilimumab. Sample: peripheral blood, taken from a patient treated with radiotherapy plus ipilimumab. The CDR3 region is CASSLGARVDEQYF. The CDR3 nucleotides read TGCGCCAGCAGCCTAGGGGCCAGGGTGGACGAGCAGTACTTC.